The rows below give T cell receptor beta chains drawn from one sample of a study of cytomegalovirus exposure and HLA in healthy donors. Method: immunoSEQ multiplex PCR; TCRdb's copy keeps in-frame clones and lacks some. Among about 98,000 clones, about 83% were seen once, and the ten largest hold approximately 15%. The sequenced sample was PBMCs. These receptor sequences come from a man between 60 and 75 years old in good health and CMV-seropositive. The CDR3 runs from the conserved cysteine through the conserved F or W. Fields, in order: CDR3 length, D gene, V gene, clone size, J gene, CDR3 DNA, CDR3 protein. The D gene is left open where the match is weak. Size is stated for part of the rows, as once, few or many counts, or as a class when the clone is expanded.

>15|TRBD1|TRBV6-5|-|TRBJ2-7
TGTGCCAGCAGTCGCACAGGGGTGAACTCCTACGAGCAGTACTTC
CASSRTGVNSYEQYF
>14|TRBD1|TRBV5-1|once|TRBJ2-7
TGCGCCAGCAGCTTGAGGGGGCTCTCCTACGAGCAGTACTTC
CASSLRGLSYEQYF
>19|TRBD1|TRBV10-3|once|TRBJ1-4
TGTGCCATCAGTTCGGGGACAGGGAGGGGTGCAATGGCTAATGAAAAACTGTTTTTT
CAISSGTGRGAMANEKLFF
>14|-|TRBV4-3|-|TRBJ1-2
TGCGCCAGCAGCCAAGAGGAAAGGGGGGGAGGCTACACCTTC
CASSQEERGGGYTF
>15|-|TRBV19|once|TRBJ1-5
TGTGCCAGTAGTATTTCCGGGTTTAGCAATCAGCCCCAGCATTTT
CASSISGFSNQPQHF
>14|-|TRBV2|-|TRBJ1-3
TGTGCCAACTACAGGGACCTCTCTGGAAACACCATATATTTT
CANYRDLSGNTIYF
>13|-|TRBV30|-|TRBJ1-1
TGTGCCTGGACGGAGGCGTTGAACACTGAAGCTTTCTTT
CAWTEALNTEAFF
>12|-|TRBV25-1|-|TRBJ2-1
TGTGCCAGCAGTTTGTACGGGAATGAGCAGTTCTTC
CASSLYGNEQFF
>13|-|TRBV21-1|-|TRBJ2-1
TGTGCCAGCGGGTGGGACAGTAACAATGAGCAGTTCTTC
CASGWDSNNEQFF
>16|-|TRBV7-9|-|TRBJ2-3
TGTGCCAGCAGCTTGAAGTATAGGGGGACGACAGATACGCAGTATTTT
CASSLKYRGTTDTQYF
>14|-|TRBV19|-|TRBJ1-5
TGTGCCAGTAGTCCAACAGGGAACAATCAGCCCCAGCATTTT
CASSPTGNNQPQHF
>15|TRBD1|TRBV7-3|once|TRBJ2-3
TGTGCCAGCGCCTGGACAGGGGGGAAGGCAGATACGCAGTATTTT
CASAWTGGKADTQYF
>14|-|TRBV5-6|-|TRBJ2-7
TGTGCCAGCAGTCGGGACTGGAGCTCCTACGAGCAGTACTTC
CASSRDWSSYEQYF
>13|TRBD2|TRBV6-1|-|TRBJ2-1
TGTGCCAGCAGTCCCAAGGCGGGGGGTGAGCAGTTCTTC
CASSPKAGGEQFF
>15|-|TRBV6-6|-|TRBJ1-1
TGTGCCAGCAGTCCCCCCAGGGGTAAAAGTACTGAAGCTTTCTTT
CASSPPRGKSTEAFF
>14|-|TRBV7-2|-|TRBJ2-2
TGTGCCAGCAGCTTATCCGGTACTACCGGGGAGCTGTTTTTT
CASSLSGTTGELFF
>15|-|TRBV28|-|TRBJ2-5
TGTGCCAGCAGCCTAGGAGGGGCTAGCAGCGAGACCCAGTACTTC
CASSLGGASSETQYF
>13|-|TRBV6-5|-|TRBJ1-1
TGTGCCAGCAGTGAGACTCTGCAGGGTACAGCTTTCTTT
CASSETLQGTAFF
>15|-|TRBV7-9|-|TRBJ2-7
TGTTCCAGCAGCCCTCCCGTCATGGGTACGGGGGAGCAGTACTTC
CSSSPPVMGTGEQYF
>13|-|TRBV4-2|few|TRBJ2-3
TGTGCCAGCAGCCAAGATCGGGGAGATACGCAGTATTTT
CASSQDRGDTQYF
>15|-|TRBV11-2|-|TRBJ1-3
TGTGCCAGCAGCTCGGGGGGCTACCCTGGAAACACCATATATTTT
CASSSGGYPGNTIYF
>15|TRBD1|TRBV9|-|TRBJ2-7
TGTGCCAGCAGCGTTGGGACAGGGATCACCTACGAGCAGTACTTC
CASSVGTGITYEQYF
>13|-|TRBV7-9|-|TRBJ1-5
TGTGCCAGCAGTAGACAGCGTAAGGGTCCCCAGCATTTT
CASSRQRKGPQHF
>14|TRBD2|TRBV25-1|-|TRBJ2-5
TGTGCCAGCAGTGAACGTCTAGCGGGGGGCCCTCGGGACTTC
CASSERLAGGPRDF
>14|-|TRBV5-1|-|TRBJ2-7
TGCGCCAGCAGCTTTAGCAGGGCAGGGTACGAGCAGTACTTC
CASSFSRAGYEQYF
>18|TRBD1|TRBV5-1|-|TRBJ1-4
TGCGCCAGCGCGAAAGGACAGGTTCGTGGTGGGCCTAATGAAAAACTGTTTTTT
CASAKGQVRGGPNEKLFF
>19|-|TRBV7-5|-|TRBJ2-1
TGTGCCAGAAGCTGCGGTCGACTAGCGGGGGGATCCTCCTACAATGAGCAGTTCTTC
CARSCGRLAGGSSYNEQFF
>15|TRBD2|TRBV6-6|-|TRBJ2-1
TGTGCCAGCAGTTCCGGACTAGCGGCCTACAATGAGCAGTTCTTC
CASSSGLAAYNEQFF
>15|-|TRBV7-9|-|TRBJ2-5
TGTGCCAGCAGCCCGCGACAGGCAAACCAAGAGACCCAGTACTTC
CASSPRQANQETQYF
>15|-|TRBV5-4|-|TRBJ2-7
TGTGCCAGCAGCTTGGATCTAGCCAGGTTTTACGAGCAGTACTTC
CASSLDLARFYEQYF
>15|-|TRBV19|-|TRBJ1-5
TGTGCCAGTAGTATAGATGAGTATAGCAATCAGCCCCAGCATTTT
CASSIDEYSNQPQHF
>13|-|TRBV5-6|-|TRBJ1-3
TGTGCCAGCAGCCCAGGTCTTGGAAACACCATATATTTT
CASSPGLGNTIYF
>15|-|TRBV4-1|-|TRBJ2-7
TGCGCCAGCAGCCAAGATCCCCAGGGGAGCTACGAGCAGTACTTC
CASSQDPQGSYEQYF
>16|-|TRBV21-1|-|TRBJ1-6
TGTGCCAGCAGCCCCGGGGGTAAATTTAATAATTCCCCCCTCCACTTT
CASSPGGKFNNSPLHF
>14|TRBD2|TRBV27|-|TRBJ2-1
TGTGCCAGCAGTTTAACTAGCGGGTACAATGAGCAGTTCTTC
CASSLTSGYNEQFF